This T cell receptor (beta chain) was sequenced in a study of read filtering for tumor transcriptome and immune sequencing. Study-wide context: The cohort had about 16 men and over eleven women aged roughly 40 to 80, mean roughly 65 years. Transcriptome libraries were built from DNase-treated RNA.

This CDR3 comprises 14 residues. Germline V gene data show CDR1 as SEHNR and CDR2 as FQNEAQ (reference sequence). V dropped 6 bases and J dropped 3; count of bases not matched to a gene: 6. The library was built from about 370 ng RNA with molecular barcoded adaptors for alpha/delta and beta/gamma chains. One entry per CDR3 protein, called by TCRdb with MiXCR from the reads. The sample lists 94,000 or so distinct CDR3 sequences, about 12% seen once, with about 15% in the top ten. Many counts were recorded for this clonotype. What it binds is unknown. Study findings and constraints: RNA-seq captured clonotypes less deeply and reliably than IR-seq.

What was sequenced was a population of CD138-negative cells sorted from bone marrow. The chain carries TRBV7-9 and TRBJ1-1, with 8 positions matching TRBD1. The sequence came from a donor aged 40 or over with multiple myeloma. CDR3 nucleotides: TGTGCCAGCAGTGCTCAGGGGGCGGACACTGAAGCTTTCTTT. It yields the protein CASSAQGADTEAFF.